Listed here is a single T cell receptor (beta chain). The entry originates in a study of blood T cell repertoires in COVID-19. Looking at the study overall: Donors in the United States, Italy and Spain gave samples during acute or convalescent COVID-19. In each case, the material was cDNA or gDNA derived from T cells, B-cell-depleted T cells, or PBMCs.

As processed by the authors: Reference gene primers were amplified, and this amplification served to estimate nucleated cell counts. The repertoire was sequenced with immunoSEQ multiplex PCR; TCRdb's copy has only in-frame clones and lacks some. That table gives V, J and clone size, and the DNA gave D and trimming. Of around 260,000 clones listed, 86% were seen once; the top ten hold about 4%. The receptor was isolated from a man younger than 35 with active or convalescent COVID-19. Material for sequencing was peripheral blood.

This chain's CDR3 is CASTGNQPQHF. CDR3 bases: TGTGCCAGTACGGGCAATCAGCCCCAGCATTTT. The chain carries TRBV19 and TRBJ1-5; D gene unclear. V lost 7 bases and J lost 2, with 3 bases in between. This CDR3 has 11 residues. Looked up from germline, CDR1 is LNHDA and CDR2 is SQIVND (reference sequence).